This T cell receptor beta chain originates from a study of early T cells in non-severe SARS-CoV-2 infection. The CDR3 extends over 14 amino acids. Trimming cost V 4 bases and J 4 bases, with 14 bases left between them. Germline values: CDR1 SQVTM, CDR2 ANQGSEA. Via MiXCR, TCRdb re-called the 5' RACE reads, giving one row per CDR3 protein. The sample includes more than 60,000 distinct CDR3 sequences, approximately 13% seen only once; the top ten take 7.5% to 9%. Overall study results and limits: VDJdb matching, biased toward anti-spike CD8 responses, missed private and CD4 specificities.

A word on this clonotype: Its specificity is not known.

This rearrangement joins TRBV29-1 to TRBJ2-1, with D maybe TRBD1 (5 bases). This clonotype was obtained from an adult who was a healthcare worker with PCR-confirmed SARS-CoV-2 infection or an uninfected control (not recorded which). Sequences were obtained from whole blood. DNA for the CDR3: TGCAGCGTTGGGGGCGGTCGGCTATACAATGAGCAGTTCTTC. Translation: CSVGGGRLYNEQFF.